The clone carrying this T cell receptor (beta chain) was observed a few times. The antigen is undetermined. Using immunoSEQ multiplex PCR, the repertoire was profiled, and TCRdb retains in-frame clones only, with some absent. The sample shows about 190,000 clones, approximately 85% of them seen only once. V gave up 0 bases and J gave up 11 bases, with 13 bases separating them. Germline CDR1 reads KGHSH; CDR2 reads LQKENI. This CDR3 spans 13 amino acids. The data originate from a study of cytomegalovirus exposure and HLA in healthy donors. Study-wide findings and caveats: The CMV antigen specificity of a few CMV-associated chains was confirmed through in vitro analysis.

The V gene is TRBV18, the J gene TRBJ1-1; D gene ambiguous. The sequence was obtained from a woman between 18 and 29 years old in good health and CMV-seronegative. Sequencing used PBMCs. CDR3 nucleotide sequence: TGTGCCAGCTCACCACCCGGCGGGGTGAGGGCTTTCTTT. Amino acids: CASSPPGGVRAFF.